The T cell receptor beta chain under discussion was sequenced for a study of blood T cells in healthy people across ages. The CDR3 is 14 residues long. Germline values: CDR1 LNHNV, CDR2 YYDKDF (reference sequence). Deletions cut 1 base from V and 2 bases from J, with 8 bases between. Alongside a J-beta primer mix, a sample-barcoded 5' primer served in a second PCR lasting roughly 7 to 12 cycles. TCRdb re-derived calls from the 5' RACE reads in MiXCR, one entry per CDR3 protein. The table lists about 830,000 distinct CDR3 sequences, approximately 59% of them singletons. The chain carries TRBV15 and TRBJ2-5; D is uncertain. The receptor was isolated from a man under 40 in good health. The sample consisted of blood. The chain's CDR3 is CATSRVSRQETQYF. The CDR3 DNA follows: TGTGCCACCAGCAGAGTTAGCCGACAAGAGACCCAGTACTTC.